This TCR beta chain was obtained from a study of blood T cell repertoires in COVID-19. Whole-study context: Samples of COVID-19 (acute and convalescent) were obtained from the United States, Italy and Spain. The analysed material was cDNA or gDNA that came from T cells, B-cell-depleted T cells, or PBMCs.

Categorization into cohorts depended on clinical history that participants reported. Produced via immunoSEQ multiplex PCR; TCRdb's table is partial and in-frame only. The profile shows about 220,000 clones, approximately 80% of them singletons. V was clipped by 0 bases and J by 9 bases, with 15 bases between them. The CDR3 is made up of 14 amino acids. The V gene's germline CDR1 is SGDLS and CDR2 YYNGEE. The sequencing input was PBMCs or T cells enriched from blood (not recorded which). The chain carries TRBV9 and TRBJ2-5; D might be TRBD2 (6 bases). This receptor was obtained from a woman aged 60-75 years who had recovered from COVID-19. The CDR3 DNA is TGTGCCAGCAGCGTAGGGGATCAAACGGGGGCCCAGTACTTC. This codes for CASSVGDQTGAQYF.